The T cell receptor (beta chain) under discussion was sequenced for a study of blood T cells in healthy people across ages. General study findings and limits: Naive and antigen-experienced cells could not be conclusively compared, given unsorted PBMCs. Older individuals had lower TCR beta diversity per million T cells (the decline was roughly linear).

This clonotype was seen a handful of times. What it binds is not known. Germline-derived CDR1 and CDR2 are SGHRS and YFSETQ. The V end was cut by 3 bases, the J end by 5 bases, with 12 bases between. This CDR3 has 14 amino acids. A second PCR of about 7 to 12 cycles used a sample-barcoded 5' primer and a J-beta primer mix. Researchers report that each sample yielded at least 3 million CDR3-containing paired-end reads. TCRdb re-derived calls from the 5' RACE reads in MiXCR, one entry per CDR3 protein. The table includes 1.5 million to 1.8 million distinct CDR3 sequences, about 45% detected once. The rearrangement uses TRBV5-1 and TRBJ2-1; TRBD2 is a possible D gene (6 bases). The sample was blood. This receptor was taken from a woman aged 18-29 years in good health. The CDR3: CASSSQTSNNEQFF. The CDR3 DNA sequence: TGCGCCAGCAGCTCCCAGACTAGTAACAATGAGCAGTTCTTC.